This paragraph reports one T cell receptor (beta chain). What it recognizes is unknown. The PCR ran on 60 Vbeta and 13 Jbeta primers. Produced via immunoSEQ multiplex PCR; TCRdb's table is partial and in-frame only. Altogether around 160,000 clones are present, almost 80% being singletons, with the ten largest covering under 1.5%. The data derive from a study of cytomegalovirus exposure and HLA in healthy donors. Whole-study results and caveats: Further analysis, carried out later, found HLA-associated TCR beta chains more clonally expanded than equally common other chains.

This receptor was taken from a male donor in good health and CMV-seronegative. What was sequenced was PBMCs.

The CDR3 nucleotides read TGCGCCAGCAGCCAGGACAGGGGGCAGAACACAGATACGCAGTATTTT. Residues: CASSQDRGQNTDTQYF. V gene TRBV4-3 combines with J gene TRBJ2-3; TRBD1 agrees at 11 bases. The CDR3 totals 16 residues. Germline V gene data show CDR1 as LGHNA and CDR2 as YSLEER. Trimming at V came to 3 bases and at J to 2 bases, leaving 4 bases not matched to a gene.